What follows are 10 T cell receptor beta chains derived from one specimen sequenced in a study of beta chain features in type 1 diabetes (dated by TCRdb to 2016 to 2018). Receptor libraries were prepared by the immunoSEQ multiplex PCR assay. The High Capacity cDNA Reverse Transcription Kit was used to reverse transcribe all of the isolated RNA, meaning that expressed TCRB transcripts were what got sequenced. Imported from immuneACCESS, the table was reduced by TCRdb to in-frame sequences with V and J called. These copies leave out some clones; in studies compared against another copy, an unresolved V gene accounts for under half, and the cause of the remainder is not known. For this sample the table gives 400,000 to 550,000 clones, of which about an eighth were detected only once. More than 0.045% of the sample is taken by the ten largest. Sample: naive CD4+ T cells from blood. Sample cell subset or site, as interpreted from the label and publication: true naive CD4+ T cells. Receptor source: a woman aged 18-29 years in good health.

The chain recombines TRBV7-9 with TRBJ2-1; 7 bases line up with TRBD1. The V and J ends lost 5 bases and 7 bases, in that order; junction bases with no gene match: 14. This CDR3 contains 16 residues. Germline CDR1 SEHNR, CDR2 FQNEAQ (reference sequence). CDR3 loop: CASSTFNRGSRNEQFF. The CDR3 coding sequence is TGTGCCAGCAGCACCTTTAACAGGGGAAGTAGGAATGAGCAGTTCTTC. The whole variable domain, filled in from reference TRBV7-9 and TRBJ2-1, reads DTGVSQNPRHKITKRGQNVTFRCDPISEHNRLYWYRQTLGQGPEFLTYFQNEAQLEKSRLLSDRFSAERPKGSFSTLEIQRTEQGDSAMYLCASSTFNRGSRNEQFFGPGTRLTVL.

This clone was observed a handful of times. This chain links TRBV7-2 with TRBJ2-7; a possible D gene is TRBD1 (5 bases). CDR1 and CDR2 (germline): SGHTA, FQGNSA. The V end lost 3 bases, the J end lost 1 base, and 10 bases lay between the germline ends. The CDR3 totals 14 residues. CDR3 amino acids: CASSFPTVSYEQYF. CDR3 nucleotide sequence: TGTGCCAGCAGCTTCCCGACAGTGTCCTACGAGCAGTACTTC.

V is TRBV29-1 and J is TRBJ1-4; 7 bases match TRBD1. Germline V gene sequence: CDR1 SQVTM, CDR2 ANQGSEA. J was trimmed by 6 bases and V by 6 bases; bases with no gene match: 4. The CDR3 has 12 residues. For the CDR3, the DNA is TGCAGCGTGGGACAGACGTATGAAAAACTGTTTTTT. Its protein product is CSVGQTYEKLFF.

The chain combines TRBV4-3 with TRBJ2-7; a weak D match, TRBD2 (6 bases). Germline CDR1 is LGHNA and CDR2 is YSLEER. This CDR3 region has 14 residues. V lost 4 bases and J lost 3, with 13 bases in between. CDR3 DNA: TGCGCCAGCAGCCCCTCCCCGGGACTCTACGAGCAGTACTTC. Amino acids: CASSPSPGLYEQYF.

This clone was observed a few times. This chain joins TRBV5-6 and TRBJ2-7; D unresolved. Germline V gives CDR1 SGHDT, CDR2 YYEEEE. The V end lost 2 bases, the J end lost 2 bases, and 8 bases lay between the germline ends. The CDR3 covers 13 residues. CDR3 nucleotide sequence: TGTGCCAGCAGCTTCTCTCCTGCCTACGAGCAGTACTTC. It encodes CASSFSPAYEQYF.

The chain is built from TRBV13 and TRBJ1-2, with TRBD1 as a possible D gene (6 bases). CDR3 length: 15 residues. Looked up from germline, CDR1 is PRHDT and CDR2 is FYEKMQ (reference sequence). The germline V and J ends were trimmed by 5 bases and 3 bases, with 16 bases remaining between them. The chain's CDR3 is CASSRAGHPDYGYTF. The CDR3 bases are TGTGCCAGCAGCCGAGCGGGACACCCGGACTATGGCTACACCTTC.

This clone was counted a few times. This same CDR3 is encoded by further DNA sequences in the sample. The chain uses TRBV30 and TRBJ1-5, with D uncertain. The CDR3 is 13 amino acids. V shed 1 base and J shed 4 bases, with 8 bases lying between them. CDR1 GTSNPN and CDR2 SVGIG come from the germline V gene (reference sequence). This CDR3 reads CAWSGGANQPQHF. The CDR3 DNA is TGTGCCTGGAGTGGAGGAGCAAATCAGCCCCAGCATTTT.

Only a few counts were recorded for this clone. V and J are TRBV4-1 and TRBJ1-1, with D uncertain. Germline assignment: CDR1 MGHRA and CDR2 YSYEKL. Trimming took off 4 bases at V and 0 bases at J, with 12 bases between the two ends. The CDR3 length is 15 residues. CDR3 sequence reads: CASSLSDRMNTEAFF. The CDR3 DNA reads TGCGCCAGCAGCCTCTCCGACCGAATGAACACTGAAGCTTTCTTT.

Only a few counts were recorded for this clone. The chain joins TRBV7-9 to TRBJ2-5; 7 positions match TRBD2. The germline gives CDR1 SEHNR, CDR2 FQNEAQ (reference sequence). V lost 8 bases to trimming and J lost 3 bases; unmatched junction nucleotides: 6. This CDR3 spans 13 amino acids. Here the CDR3 reads CASSRGTEETQYF. CDR3 sequence (DNA): TGTGCCAGCTCGCGGGGGACGGAAGAGACCCAGTACTTC.

This clone appeared a few times. The V call is TRBV30, the J call TRBJ2-5, with a possible D match to TRBD2 (6 bases). The J call is doubtful: the DNA matches TRBJ2-7 better. Germline lookup yields CDR1 GTSNPN and CDR2 SVGIG (reference sequence). CDR3 length: 11 amino acids. In DNA, the CDR3 is TGTGCCTGGAAGGAGGGCCACGAGCAGTACTTC. Amino acid sequence: CAWKEGHEQYF.